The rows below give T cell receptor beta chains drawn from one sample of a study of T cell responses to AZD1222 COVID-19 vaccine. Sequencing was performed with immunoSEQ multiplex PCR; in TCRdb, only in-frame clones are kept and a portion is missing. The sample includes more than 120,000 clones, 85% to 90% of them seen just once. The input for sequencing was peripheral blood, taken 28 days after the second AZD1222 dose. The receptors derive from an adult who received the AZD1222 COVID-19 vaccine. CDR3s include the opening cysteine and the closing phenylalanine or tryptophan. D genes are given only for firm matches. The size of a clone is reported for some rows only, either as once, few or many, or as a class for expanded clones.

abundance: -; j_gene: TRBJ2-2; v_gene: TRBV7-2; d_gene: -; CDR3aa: CASSLARGGELFF; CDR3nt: TGTGCCAGCAGCCTTGCACGGGGAGGGGAGCTGTTTTTT
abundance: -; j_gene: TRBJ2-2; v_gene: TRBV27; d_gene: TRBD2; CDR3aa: CASSLLAGGNTGELFF; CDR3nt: TGTGCCAGCAGTTTGCTAGCGGGAGGTAACACCGGGGAGCTGTTTTTT
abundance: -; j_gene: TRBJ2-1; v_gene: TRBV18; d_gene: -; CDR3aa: CASSSGSYNEQFF; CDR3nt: TGTGCCAGCTCTAGCGGCTCCTACAATGAGCAGTTCTTC
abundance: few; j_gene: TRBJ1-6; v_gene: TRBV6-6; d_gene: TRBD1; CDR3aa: CASSETGANSPLHF; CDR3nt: TGTGCCAGCAGTGAGACAGGGGCTAATTCACCCCTCCACTTT
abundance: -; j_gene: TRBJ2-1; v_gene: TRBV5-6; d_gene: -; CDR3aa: CASSPDHVSSYNEQFF; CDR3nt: TGTGCCAGCAGCCCGGACCATGTCAGCTCCTACAATGAGCAGTTCTTC
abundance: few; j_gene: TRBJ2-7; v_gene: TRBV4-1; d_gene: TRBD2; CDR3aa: CASSQVPGLAGSYEQYF; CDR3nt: TGCGCCAGCAGCCAAGTACCGGGACTAGCGGGATCCTACGAGCAGTACTTC
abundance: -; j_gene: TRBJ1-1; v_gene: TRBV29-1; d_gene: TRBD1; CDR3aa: CSAGQGSAEAFF; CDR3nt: TGCAGCGCTGGACAGGGGAGTGCTGAAGCTTTCTTT
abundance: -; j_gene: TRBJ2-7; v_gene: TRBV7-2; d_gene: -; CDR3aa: CASSSFLGLTRTYEQYF; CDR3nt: TGTGCCAGCAGCTCCTTCCTGGGCCTCACCCGGACCTACGAGCAGTACTTC
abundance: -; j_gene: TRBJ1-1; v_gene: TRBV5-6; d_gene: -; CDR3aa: CASSLAPNTEAFF; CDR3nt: TGTGCCAGCAGCTTGGCCCCGAACACTGAAGCTTTCTTT
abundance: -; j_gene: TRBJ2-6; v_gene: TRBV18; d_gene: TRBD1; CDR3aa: CASSPPGQGQPSGANVLTF; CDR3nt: TGTGCCAGCTCACCACCGGGACAGGGCCAGCCTAGTGGGGCCAACGTCCTGACTTTC
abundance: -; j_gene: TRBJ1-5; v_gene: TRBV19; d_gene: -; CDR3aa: CASSMTDNQPQHF; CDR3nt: TGTGCCAGTAGTATGACAGACAATCAGCCCCAGCATTTT
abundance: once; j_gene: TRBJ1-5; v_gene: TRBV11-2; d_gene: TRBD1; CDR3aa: CASSPDRVNQPQHF; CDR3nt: TGTGCCAGCAGCCCGGACAGGGTAAATCAGCCCCAGCATTTT
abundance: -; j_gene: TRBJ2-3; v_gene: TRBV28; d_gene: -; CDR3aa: CASSQTKNTDTQYF; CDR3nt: TGTGCCAGCTCCCAAACCAAGAACACAGATACGCAGTATTTT
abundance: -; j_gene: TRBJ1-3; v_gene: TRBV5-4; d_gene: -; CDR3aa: CASSLTGYGGNTIYF; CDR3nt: TGTGCCAGCAGCTTGACAGGGTATGGCGGAAACACCATATATTTT
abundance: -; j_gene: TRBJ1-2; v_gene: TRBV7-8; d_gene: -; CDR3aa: CASSLGEREANTF; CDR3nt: TGTGCCAGCAGCTTAGGAGAAAGGGAAGCTAACACCTTC
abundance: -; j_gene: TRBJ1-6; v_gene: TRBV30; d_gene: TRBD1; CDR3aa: CACHRGLNSPLHF; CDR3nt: TGTGCCTGCCACAGGGGGCTGAATTCACCCCTCCACTTT
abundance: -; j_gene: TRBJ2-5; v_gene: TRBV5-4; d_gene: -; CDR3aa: CASSLPVIETQYF; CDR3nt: TGTGCCAGCAGCCTCCCGGTGATAGAGACCCAGTACTTC
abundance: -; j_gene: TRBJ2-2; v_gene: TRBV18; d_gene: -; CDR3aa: CASSPPAGRDTGELFF; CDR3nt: TGTGCCAGCTCACCACCGGCGGGTCGGGACACCGGGGAGCTGTTTTTT
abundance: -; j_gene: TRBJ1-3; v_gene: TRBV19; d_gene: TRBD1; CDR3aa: CASSWQGDSGNTIYF; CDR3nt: TGTGCCAGTAGTTGGCAGGGGGACTCTGGAAACACCATATATTTT
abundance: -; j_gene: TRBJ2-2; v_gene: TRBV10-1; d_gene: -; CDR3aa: CASTKGVGELFF; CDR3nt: TGCGCCAGCACTAAAGGGGTCGGGGAGCTGTTTTTT
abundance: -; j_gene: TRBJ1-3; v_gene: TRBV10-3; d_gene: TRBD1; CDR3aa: CAITGGQGALGNTIYF; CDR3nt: TGTGCCATCACCGGAGGACAGGGGGCTCTTGGAAACACCATATATTTT
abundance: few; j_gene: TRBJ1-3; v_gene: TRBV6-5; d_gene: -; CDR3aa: CASSPPGAGNTIYF; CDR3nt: TGTGCCAGCAGTCCGCCAGGGGCTGGAAACACCATATATTTT
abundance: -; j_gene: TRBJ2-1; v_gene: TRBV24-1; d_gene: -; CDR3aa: CATSDWLGGEQFF; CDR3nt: TGTGCCACCAGTGATTGGTTGGGAGGTGAGCAGTTCTTC
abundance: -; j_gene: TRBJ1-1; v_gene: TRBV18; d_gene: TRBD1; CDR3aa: CASSPRQGVGDTEAFF; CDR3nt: TGTGCCAGCTCACCCCGACAGGGCGTGGGCGACACTGAAGCTTTCTTT
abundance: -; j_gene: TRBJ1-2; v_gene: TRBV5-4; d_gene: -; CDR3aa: CASSPERNYGYTF; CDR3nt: TGTGCCAGCAGCCCTGAAAGAAACTATGGCTACACCTTC
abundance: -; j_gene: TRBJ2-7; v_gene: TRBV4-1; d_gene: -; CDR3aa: CASSQEETGALYEQYF; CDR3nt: TGCGCCAGCAGCCAAGAGGAGACAGGCGCTTTATACGAGCAGTACTTC
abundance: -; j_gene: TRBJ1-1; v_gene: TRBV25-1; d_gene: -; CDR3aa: CASSESDSAEAFF; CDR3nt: TGTGCCAGCAGTGAATCGGACAGCGCTGAAGCTTTCTTT
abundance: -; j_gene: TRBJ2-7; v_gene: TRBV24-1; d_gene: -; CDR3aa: CATSAKGEQYF; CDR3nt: TGTGCCACCAGTGCAAAAGGGGAGCAGTACTTC
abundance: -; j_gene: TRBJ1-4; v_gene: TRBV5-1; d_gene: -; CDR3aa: CASSLGQGMGTNEKLFF; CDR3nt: TGCGCCAGCAGCTTGGGGCAGGGGATGGGAACTAATGAAAAACTGTTTTTT
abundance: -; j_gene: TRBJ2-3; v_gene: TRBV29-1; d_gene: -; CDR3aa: CSARESLADTQYF; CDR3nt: TGCAGCGCCCGTGAGTCCCTAGCAGATACGCAGTATTTT
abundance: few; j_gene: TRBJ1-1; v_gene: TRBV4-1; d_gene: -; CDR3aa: CASSHSRARRAEAFF; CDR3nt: TGCGCCAGCAGCCACTCACGGGCTAGGCGGGCTGAAGCTTTCTTT
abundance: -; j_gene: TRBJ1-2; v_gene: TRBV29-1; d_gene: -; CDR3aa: CSGGHQTGYGYTF; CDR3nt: TGCAGCGGTGGACACCAAACGGGGTATGGCTACACCTTC
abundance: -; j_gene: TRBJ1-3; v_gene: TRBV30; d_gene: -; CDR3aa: CAWTLPWSGNTIYF; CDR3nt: TGTGCCTGGACCCTCCCCTGGTCTGGAAACACCATATATTTT
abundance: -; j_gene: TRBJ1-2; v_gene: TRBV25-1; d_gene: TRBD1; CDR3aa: CASSTTGQLYGYTF; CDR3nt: TGTGCCAGCAGTACAACGGGACAGCTCTATGGCTACACCTTC
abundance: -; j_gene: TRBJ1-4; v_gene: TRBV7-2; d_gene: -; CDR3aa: CASSLSGIDEKLFF; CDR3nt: TGTGCCAGCAGCCTTTCCGGAATTGATGAAAAACTGTTTTTT
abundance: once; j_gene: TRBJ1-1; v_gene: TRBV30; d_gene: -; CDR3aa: CAWSVASMTEAFF; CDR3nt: TGTGCCTGGAGTGTGGCTAGTATGACTGAAGCTTTCTTT
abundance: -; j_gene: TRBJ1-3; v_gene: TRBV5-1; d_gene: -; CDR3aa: CASSFGRPNGNTIYF; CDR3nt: TGCGCCAGCAGCTTCGGGAGACCCAATGGAAACACCATATATTTT
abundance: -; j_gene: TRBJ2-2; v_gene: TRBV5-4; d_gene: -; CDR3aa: CASSYTFTGELFF; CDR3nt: TGTGCCAGCAGCTACACGTTCACCGGGGAGCTGTTTTTT
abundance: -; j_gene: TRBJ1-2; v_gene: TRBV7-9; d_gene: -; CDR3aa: CASSGRRTQAGYTF; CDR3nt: TGTGCCAGCAGCGGCCGACGAACTCAAGCTGGCTACACCTTC
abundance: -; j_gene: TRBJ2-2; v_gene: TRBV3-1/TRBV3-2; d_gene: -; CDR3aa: CASSRVRGELFF; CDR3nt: TGTGCCAGCAGCCGAGTACGCGGGGAGCTGTTTTTT
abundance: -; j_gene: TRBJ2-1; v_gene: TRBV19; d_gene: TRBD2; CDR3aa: CASSRRHGTSGVVEQFF; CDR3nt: TGTGCCAGTAGTCGTCGTCATGGGACTAGCGGGGTGGTTGAGCAGTTCTTC
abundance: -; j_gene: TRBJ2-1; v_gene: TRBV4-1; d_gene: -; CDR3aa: CASSQAGSYNEQFF; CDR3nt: TGCGCCAGCAGCCAAGCTGGGTCCTACAATGAGCAGTTCTTC
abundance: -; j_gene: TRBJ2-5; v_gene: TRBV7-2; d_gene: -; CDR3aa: CASSFVSGPETQYF; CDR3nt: TGTGCCAGCAGCTTTGTGTCGGGGCCTGAGACCCAGTACTTC
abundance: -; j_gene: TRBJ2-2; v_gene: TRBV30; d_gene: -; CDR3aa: CAWSGLTVTGELFF; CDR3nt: TGTGCCTGGAGTGGATTAACAGTGACCGGGGAGCTGTTTTTT
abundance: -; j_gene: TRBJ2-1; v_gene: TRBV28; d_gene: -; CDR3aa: CASSLRQGSNEQFF; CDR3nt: TGTGCCAGCAGTTTGCGGCAGGGTTCCAATGAGCAGTTCTTC
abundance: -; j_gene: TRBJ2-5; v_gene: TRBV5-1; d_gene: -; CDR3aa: CASSLAQLQETQYF; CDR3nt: TGCGCCAGCAGCTTGGCACAGCTACAAGAGACCCAGTACTTC
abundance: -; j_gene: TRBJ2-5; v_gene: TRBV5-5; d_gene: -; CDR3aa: CASSLQFRETQYF; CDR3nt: TGTGCCAGCAGCTTGCAGTTCCGGGAGACCCAGTACTTC
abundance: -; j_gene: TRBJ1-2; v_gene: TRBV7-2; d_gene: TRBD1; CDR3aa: CASRPGTGTAWAYGYTF; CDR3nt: TGTGCCAGCAGGCCTGGGACAGGGACGGCATGGGCCTATGGCTACACCTTC
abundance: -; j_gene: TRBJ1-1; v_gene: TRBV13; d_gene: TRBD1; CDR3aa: CASSLEMDRGTEAFF; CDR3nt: TGTGCCAGCAGCCTGGAAATGGACAGGGGCACTGAAGCTTTCTTT
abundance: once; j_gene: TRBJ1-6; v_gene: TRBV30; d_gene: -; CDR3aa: CAWRDTSSSYNSPLHF; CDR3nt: TGTGCCTGGAGGGACACGTCGAGCTCCTATAATTCACCCCTCCACTTT
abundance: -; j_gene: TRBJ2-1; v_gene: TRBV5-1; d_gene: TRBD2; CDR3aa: CASSLSPSGDEQFF; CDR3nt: TGCGCCAGCAGCTTGAGCCCTAGCGGGGATGAGCAGTTCTTC
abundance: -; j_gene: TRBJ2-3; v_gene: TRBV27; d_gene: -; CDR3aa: CASSLSGRGTDTQYF; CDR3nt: TGTGCCAGCAGTTTATCTGGCAGGGGCACAGATACGCAGTATTTT